The present TCR beta chain was sequenced within a study of long-term antiretroviral therapy in people with HIV. Study-wide background: Collection dates of the earliest samples fall about a decade before the 2015 immediate-ART recommendation. Study-wide points: Whereas controls had wider CDR3 length ranges, HIV repertoires had narrower ones. Dominating the repertoire at all time points were the clones that expanded before ART.

The CDR3 length is 13 residues. The V gene lost 6 bases and the J gene lost 8 bases, with 16 bases spanning the gap. Germline CDR1 reads SNHLY; CDR2 reads FYNNEI. Running of the v3.0 immunoSEQ assay took place at survey level. The assay was immunoSEQ multiplex PCR, and TCRdb's table has in-frame clones only and misses some. The sample carries under 25,000 clones, approximately 86% recorded once. With respect to this clone: The target antigen is unknown.

The content of samples before DNA extraction was about 0.85-11 million cryopreserved PBMC. This TCR was recovered from a man aged 40-50 years with HIV. Sample: unsorted PBMCs, taken 1.6 years after starting antiretroviral therapy. The chain uses TRBV2 and TRBJ1-1; TRBD1 might be the D (6 bases). CDR3 nucleotides: TGTGCCAGCAGCCGCCTACCGACAGGAGAAGCTTTCTTT. Translation gives CASSRLPTGEAFF.